The clone carrying this T cell receptor (beta chain) was recorded at least ten times. Time point indicated: sample taken at primary tumor resection. Donors were some 72 untreated early-stage non-small cell lung cancer patients. Sequencing was performed on whole RNA extracted from tumor and nontumor lung tissue, or from frozen PBMC, and the material was left unsorted. This CDR3 has 17 residues. The germline gives CDR1 LGHDT, CDR2 YNNKEL (reference sequence). J lost 4 bases, V lost 4 bases, and 12 bases had no gene match. This sample stems from a study of spatial heterogeneity in lung cancer. TCRdb reprocessed the 5' RACE reads via MiXCR and lists one record per CDR3 protein. In the table there are about 13,000 distinct CDR3 sequences, about 4% of which are singletons.

This sequence was found in a male donor with early-stage non-small cell lung cancer. This chain links TRBV3-1 with TRBJ2-1; 8 nucleotides line up with TRBD2. The sample was PBMCs, taken at surgery. The CDR3: CASSRLNSGMGYNEQFF. The CDR3 coding sequence is TGTGCCAGCAGCCGCCTGAATAGCGGGATGGGTTACAATGAGCAGTTCTTC.